A single sample gave rise to the 2 T cell receptor beta chains below, sequenced in a study of T cells in Graves' hyperthyroidism and ophthalmopathy. TCR beta CDR3 regions were amplified from RNA. In the first-round RT-PCR of the TCR CDR3, the HTBI primer set was used. MiXCR, applied by TCRdb to the multiplex PCR reads, yields one record per CDR3 protein. The table includes more than 350,000 distinct CDR3 sequences, over 12% detected once. The sequencing sample was made of blood. The receptors shown here come from a woman in her fifties or sixties with Graves' ophthalmopathy.

The sample holds a few counts of this clonotype. The V gene is TRBV18, the J gene TRBJ2-6, with D hard to call. The CDR3 loop spans 13 amino acids. The germline V gene encodes CDR1 KGHSH and CDR2 LQKENI. Trimming took 3 bases from V and 8 from J, leaving 8 bases between them. The DNA for the CDR3 is TGTGCCAGCTCACCTACCTGGACCAACGTCCTGACTTTC. This codes for CASSPTWTNVLTF.

This chain links TRBV10-3 with TRBJ2-5, with 11 bases matching TRBD2. The CDR3 contains 16 residues. The V gene end was trimmed by 5 bases and the J gene end by 2 bases; junction bases not matched to a gene: 7. Germline CDR1 and CDR2: ENHRY and SYGVKD. The CDR3 loop reads CAISRGTSGMQETQYF. CDR3 DNA: TGTGCCATCAGTAGAGGGACTAGCGGAATGCAAGAGACCCAGTACTTC.